This T cell receptor (beta chain) stems from a study of T cells in women clearing cervical HPV infection. Across the study: Case blood was drawn when the lesion was first found; control blood after infection became undetectable. Points from the study as a whole: Richness differences could reflect unmeasured T-cell content per sample.

From germline, CDR1 is SGHTA and CDR2 FQGNSA. The length of the CDR3 is 12 residues. Data came from immunoSEQ multiplex PCR; TCRdb stores just in-frame clones and leaves some out. The sample holds 31,000 or so clones. As regards this clone: No antigen is known for it. The read terminates 3 residues ahead of where the CDR3 ends, so the germline J gene completes it.

The sequence was obtained from a woman aged 18 to 75 with a cervical HPV16 infection that either progressed to CIN3+ or cleared (not recorded which). This sequence joins TRBV7-2 and TRBJ1-2; 8 positions match TRBD1. The sample was blood buffy coat. The CDR3 reads CASRAGGHEYTF. Incomplete CDR3 DNA: TGTGCCAGCAGGGCAGGGGGCCATGAA. The full variable domain, in which reference TRBV7-2 and TRBJ1-2 provide the parts outside the CDR3, is GAGVSQSPSNKVTEKGKDVELRCDPISGHTALYWYRQSLGQGLEFLIYFQGNSAPDKSGLPSDRFSAERTGGSVSTLTIQRTQQEDSAVYLCASRAGGHEYTFGSGTRLTVV.